The 25 T cell receptor beta chains below come from one sample, sequenced in a study of T-cell reconstitution after alpha-beta-depleted transplantation in children. Preparing the TCRbeta library involved the use of unique molecular identifiers. One entry per CDR3 protein results from TCRdb running MiXCR on the PCR reads. This sample carries some 840,000 distinct CDR3 sequences, 15% to 20% of them seen once, and the ten largest clones take roughly 4.8%. Sample: PBMCs, mostly from graft donor cells, taken 360 days after TCRalphabeta/CD19-depleted stem cell transplant. All receptors derive from a male patient younger than 18 who had a stem cell transplant for acute lymphoblastic leukemia, so the T cells may come from the graft donor.

This clonotype occurred a few times. J is TRBJ1-1 and V is TRBV10-3, with D unclear. The V gene lost 6 bases and the J gene lost 4 bases, with 30 bases spanning the gap. The CDR3 is 19 residues long. Per germline, CDR1 ENHRY and CDR2 SYGVKD. The CDR3 DNA is TGTGCCATCAGGCTAGGAAACGCCGAGCGAGGGTTACGGGGCACTGAAGCTTTCTTT. Its translation: CAIRLGNAERGLRGTEAFF.

This clonotype came up a few times. V gene TRBV20-1 combines with J gene TRBJ2-1; TRBD1 is a possible D gene (6 bases). The CDR3 runs 14 residues. V dropped 1 base and J dropped 6 bases, with 13 bases sitting between them. The germline V gene has CDR1 DFQATT and CDR2 SNEGSKA (reference sequence). The CDR3 nucleotides read TGCAGTGCTAGAGGGGGGCCCCGTCGCAATGAGCAGTTCTTC. Translated, it gives CSARGGPRRNEQFF.

V gene TRBV14 combines with J gene TRBJ2-5, with unresolved D. CDR1 and CDR2 (germline): SGHDN, FVKESK. This CDR3 region has 13 residues. The ends were cut back, 2 bases at V and 4 bases at J, with 8 bases in the middle. The CDR3 loop is CASSQRRRETQYF. The CDR3 region has the DNA TGTGCCAGCAGCCAACGCCGGCGAGAGACCCAGTACTTC.

This clonotype has a count of ten or more. The CDR3 here is CASSGQGARTGELFF. Written as DNA, the CDR3 is TGCGCCAGCAGCGGACAGGGGGCGCGTACCGGGGAGCTGTTTTTT. The chain has TRBV5-1 and TRBJ2-2; 11 bases are shared with TRBD1. Germline V CDR1 and CDR2: SGHRS, YFSETQ. The junction had 4 bases not matched to a gene; V was cut back by 4 bases and J by 5 bases. This CDR3 is 15 amino acids long.

The CDR3 bases are TGTGCCAGCAGTTACCAGACTCTGAGCTCCTACGAGCAGTACTTC. Amino acid sequence: CASSYQTLSSYEQYF. V is TRBV6-2 or TRBV6-3 and J is TRBJ2-7; D remains unclear. Germline CDR1 MNHEY, CDR2 SVGEGT. V lost 2 bases to trimming and J lost 0 bases, with 11 bases between them. The CDR3 runs 15 residues.

This clonotype was counted only a few times. The chain links TRBV12-3 or TRBV12-4 to TRBJ2-3; tentatively, D is TRBD1 (6 bases). The CDR3 covers 16 residues. The germline V and J ends were trimmed by 6 bases and 3 bases, with 19 bases remaining between them. CDR3 sequence reads: CASSLGGYRVTDTQYF. The CDR3 bases are TGTGCCAGCAGCCTCGGCGGATACAGGGTTACAGATACGCAGTATTTT.

This clonotype was seen a few times. The chain has TRBV7-9 and TRBJ2-7, with 7 bases fitting TRBD1. Looked up from germline, CDR1 is SEHNR and CDR2 is FQNEAQ (reference sequence). This CDR3 comprises 15 residues. V lost 3 bases, J lost 4 bases, and 9 bases stayed unmatched. The CDR3 loop reads CASSFEARQGYEQYF. The CDR3 bases are TGTGCCAGCAGCTTTGAGGCGAGACAGGGTTACGAGCAGTACTTC.

This clonotype was observed at least ten times. The rearrangement links TRBV24-1 to TRBJ2-1; D tentatively fits TRBD1 or TRBD2 (5 bases each). Trimming took 9 bases from V and 4 from J, leaving 9 bases between them. There are 12 residues in the CDR3. Germline V gene sequence: CDR1 KGHDR, CDR2 SFDVKD. The CDR3: CATWDGYNEQFF. As DNA, the CDR3 is TGTGCCACCTGGGACGGGTACAATGAGCAGTTCTTC.

This clonotype was detected many times. V usage is TRBV29-1 and J usage is TRBJ2-1, with D perhaps matching TRBD1 (6 bases). V lost 0 bases to trimming and J lost 2 bases, with 14 bases between them. The germline gives CDR1 SQVTM, CDR2 ANQGSEA. This CDR3 is 16 amino acids long. This CDR3 reads CSVEDLVQGPYNEQFF. The CDR3 nucleotides are TGCAGCGTTGAAGATCTTGTCCAGGGGCCCTACAATGAGCAGTTCTTC.

The sample holds a few counts of this clonotype. The chain uses TRBV7-2 and TRBJ2-7; D remains unclear. This CDR3 is 15 amino acids long. V was clipped by 1 base and J by 4 bases, with 14 bases between them. Germline V gives CDR1 SGHTA, CDR2 FQGNSA. In DNA form, the CDR3 reads TGTGCCAGCAGCTTAGTTGGCCCAGCGAAATACGAGCAGTACTTC. This gives the protein CASSLVGPAKYEQYF.

This clonotype was picked up a small number of times. This chain joins TRBV6-5 and TRBJ1-6; D is unresolved. The CDR3 has 17 amino acids. Between the trimmed V and J ends, which lost 0 bases and 5 bases, there was a span of 14 bases. From germline, CDR1 is MNHEY and CDR2 SVGAGI. The CDR3 loop reads CASSYSMVRRHNSPLHF. The CDR3, as DNA: TGTGCCAGCAGTTACTCGATGGTTCGAAGGCATAATTCACCCCTCCACTTT.

This clonotype has more than one count but fewer than ten. V usage is TRBV25-1 and J usage is TRBJ1-6; D call uncertain. The CDR3 sequence is 17 residues long. Per germline, CDR1 MGHDK and CDR2 SYGVNS. With 7 bases removed from V and 2 bases from J, the gap between germline ends came to 18 bases. In DNA form, the CDR3 reads TGTGCCAGCACGGGAAGGGTACGGGTGACCTATAATTCACCCCTCCACTTT. Amino acid sequence: CASTGRVRVTYNSPLHF.

Ten or more counts support this clonotype. This rearrangement joins TRBV27 to TRBJ2-1, with 8 bases fitting TRBD1. CDR3 length: 15 amino acids. CDR1 MNHEY and CDR2 SMNVEV come from the germline V gene (reference sequence). Trimming took 6 bases from V and 3 from J; bases not matched to a gene: 7. For the CDR3, the DNA is TGTGCCAGCAGCTCAAGACAGGGGTACTACAATGAGCAGTTCTTC. Encoded protein: CASSSRQGYYNEQFF.

This clonotype was observed a few times. The V call is TRBV6-5, the J call TRBJ1-1, with D unclear. The length of the CDR3 is 12 residues. Germline CDR1 is MNHEY and CDR2 is SVGAGI. V was shortened by 8 bases and J by 4 bases, with 11 bases between the two germline ends. CDR3 sequence: CASSKRATEAFF. The CDR3 DNA follows: TGTGCCAGCTCCAAAAGGGCCACTGAAGCTTTCTTT.

This rearrangement joins TRBV7-2 to TRBJ2-2; D might be TRBD1 (5 bases). Between the trimmed V and J ends, which lost 2 bases and 4 bases, there was a span of 14 bases. The CDR3 loop spans 16 amino acids. CDR1 is SGHTA and CDR2 is FQGNSA in the germline V gene. The CDR3 DNA is TGTGCCAGCAGCTTATATGGTGGGGCAAGCACCGGGGAGCTGTTTTTT. This gives the protein CASSLYGGASTGELFF.

The rearrangement uses TRBV24-1 and TRBJ2-3; D perhaps matches TRBD1 (6 bases). Trimming stripped 4 bases from V and 3 bases from J, with 10 bases between. This CDR3 has 14 residues. Germline CDR1 is KGHDR and CDR2 is SFDVKD. The CDR3 bases are TGTGCCACCAGTGAACAGGGAAGGACAGATACGCAGTATTTT. Translating gives CATSEQGRTDTQYF.

This clonotype showed up just a few times. The rearrangement joins TRBV5-1 to TRBJ2-6; no definite D call. Between the trimmed V and J ends, which lost 4 bases and 0 bases, there was a span of 14 bases. This CDR3 has 17 amino acids. Germline CDR1 and CDR2: SGHRS and YFSETQ. As DNA, the CDR3 is TGCGCCAGCAGCCCATTTCATCAGGTCTCTGGGGCCAACGTCCTGACTTTC. This codes for CASSPFHQVSGANVLTF.

V usage is TRBV5-1 and J usage is TRBJ1-1, with D possibly being TRBD1 (6 bases). The length of the CDR3 is 16 residues. V was cut by 0 bases and J by 4 bases, with 16 bases left in between. The V gene's germline CDR1 is SGHRS and CDR2 YFSETQ. CDR3 region: CASSLVGRGGSTEAFF. The CDR3, as DNA: TGCGCCAGCAGCTTGGTAGGCAGGGGAGGTAGCACTGAAGCTTTCTTT.

The sample holds a few counts of this clonotype. The chain joins TRBV7-9 to TRBJ2-1; 7 bases are shared with TRBD2. This CDR3 comprises 14 residues. The germline V gene encodes CDR1 SEHNR and CDR2 FQNEAQ (reference sequence). V dropped 5 bases and J dropped 8; count of bases not matched to a gene: 9. The CDR3, as DNA: TGTGCCAGCAGCCCGTACACTAGCGCCCATGAGCAGTTCTTC. Amino acids: CASSPYTSAHEQFF.

The chain couples TRBV20-1 to TRBJ1-4, with 7 nucleotides matching TRBD1. The CDR3 spans 12 residues. Germline CDR1 DFQATT, CDR2 SNEGSKA (reference sequence). J was trimmed by 7 bases and V by 3 bases; bases with no gene match: 2. CDR3 nucleotide sequence: TGCAGTGCTAGGCGGGACAGTGAAAAACTGTTTTTT. Its translation: CSARRDSEKLFF.

This clonotype was seen a handful of times. V and J are TRBV7-9 and TRBJ2-2, with 9 bases aligning to TRBD2. Germline V CDR1 and CDR2: SEHNR, FQNEAQ (reference sequence). V lost 5 bases, J lost 5 bases, and 3 bases stayed unmatched. This CDR3 has 14 residues. The CDR3 nucleotides are TGTGCCAGCAGCACAACTAGCGGGACCGGGGAGCTGTTTTTT. Protein product: CASSTTSGTGELFF.

This chain connects TRBV2 to TRBJ1-2; tentatively, D is TRBD1 (5 bases). V lost 6 bases, J lost 3 bases, and 14 bases lay in between. CDR1 SNHLY and CDR2 FYNNEI come from the germline V gene. CDR3 length: 14 residues. CDR3: CASRIQDGYYGYTF. The CDR3 DNA is TGTGCCAGCAGGATACAGGACGGCTACTATGGCTACACCTTC.

This chain links TRBV7-9 with TRBJ2-7, with 7 bases fitting TRBD2. CDR1 and CDR2 (germline): SEHNR, FQNEAQ (reference sequence). The CDR3 loop spans 14 amino acids. Germline trimming cut 2 bases from V and 7 bases from J; bases unmatched to any gene: 8. The CDR3 protein is CASSLIELAPEQYF. Written as DNA, the CDR3 is TGTGCCAGCAGCTTAATAGAACTAGCGCCAGAGCAGTACTTC.

The chain recombines TRBV25-1 with TRBJ2-5; 9 bases are shared with TRBD1. This CDR3 has 12 amino acids. Germline CDR1 and CDR2: MGHDK and SYGVNS. Germline trimming cut 10 bases from V and 7 bases from J; bases unmatched to any gene: 7. The CDR3 spells CATAQGARTQYF. The CDR3 nucleotides are TGTGCCACCGCACAGGGGGCCAGGACCCAGTACTTC.

This chain connects TRBV9 to TRBJ2-7; D remains ambiguous. This CDR3 has 13 amino acids. V gave up 0 bases and J gave up 0 bases, with 4 bases separating them. The germline gives CDR1 SGDLS, CDR2 YYNGEE. The chain's CDR3 is CASSVVPSYEQYF. CDR3 in DNA: TGTGCCAGCAGCGTAGTACCCTCCTACGAGCAGTACTTC.